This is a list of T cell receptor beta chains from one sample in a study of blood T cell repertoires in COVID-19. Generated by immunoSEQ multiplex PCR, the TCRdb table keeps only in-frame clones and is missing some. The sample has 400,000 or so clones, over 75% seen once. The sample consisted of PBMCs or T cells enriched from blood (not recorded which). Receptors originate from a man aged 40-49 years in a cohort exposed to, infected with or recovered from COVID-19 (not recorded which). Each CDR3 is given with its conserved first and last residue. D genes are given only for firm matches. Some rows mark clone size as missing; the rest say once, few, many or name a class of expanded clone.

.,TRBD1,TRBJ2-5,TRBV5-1,TGCGCCAGCTCACCCGGGACAGGCCAAGAGACCCAGTACTTC,CASSPGTGQETQYF
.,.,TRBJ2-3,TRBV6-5,TGTGCCAGCAGCCTCAGGGTTTCTAGCACAGATACGCAGTATTTT,CASSLRVSSTDTQYF
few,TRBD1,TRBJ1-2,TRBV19,TGTGCCAGTAGGGGACAGGGGGCAAACTATGGCTACACCTTC,CASRGQGANYGYTF
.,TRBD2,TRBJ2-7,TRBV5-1,TGCGCCAGCAGCTTGGCTGCGGGAGGAACCTACGAGCAGTACTTC,CASSLAAGGTYEQYF
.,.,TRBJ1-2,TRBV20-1,TGCAGTGCGCGGACTGGTGGCTACACCTTC,CSARTGGYTF
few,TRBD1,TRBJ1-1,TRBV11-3,TGTGCCAGCAGCTCGACAGGGATTACTGAAGCTTTCTTT,CASSSTGITEAFF
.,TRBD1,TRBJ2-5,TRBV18,TGTGCCAGCTCTACCGGGACAGAAGAGACCCAGTACTTC,CASSTGTEETQYF
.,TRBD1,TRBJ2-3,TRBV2,TGTGCCAGCAGTTCTCGGACAGGGCAAGGTACGCAGTATTTT,CASSSRTGQGTQYF
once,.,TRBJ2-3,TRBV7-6,TGTGCCAGCAGCTTAGCGGGAGCTGTAGATACGCAGTATTTT,CASSLAGAVDTQYF
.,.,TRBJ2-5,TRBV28,TGTGCCAGCAGCTACGGGACTCAAGAGACCCAGTACTTC,CASSYGTQETQYF
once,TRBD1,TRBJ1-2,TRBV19,TGTGCCAGTAGTGGAGGGACAGGGGGCTTTGGGGGCTACACCTTC,CASSGGTGGFGGYTF
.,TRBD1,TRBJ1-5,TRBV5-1,TGCGCCAGCAGCTTAGGAGGGACAGGTAATCAGCCCCAGCATTTT,CASSLGGTGNQPQHF
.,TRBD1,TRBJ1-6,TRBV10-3,TGTGCCATCAGTGCTGGGACAGGGCAAAATACACCCCTCCACTTT,CAISAGTGQNTPLHF
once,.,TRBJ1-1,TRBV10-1,TGCGCCAGCAGTCCGGGTACCCTGAACACTGAAGCTTTCTTT,CASSPGTLNTEAFF
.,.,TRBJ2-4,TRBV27,TGTGCCAGCAGGCGGCAGGGGTTAGGCAAAAACATTCAGTACTTC,CASRRQGLGKNIQYF
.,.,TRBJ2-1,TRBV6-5,TGTGCTCTTTCTACCGGGGCAGGAGGGGTCAATGAGCAGTTCTTC,CALSTGAGGVNEQFF
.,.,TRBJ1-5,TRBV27,TGTGCCAGCAGTTTATTCAGGGGAAGCGGTCAGCCCCAGCATTTT,CASSLFRGSGQPQHF